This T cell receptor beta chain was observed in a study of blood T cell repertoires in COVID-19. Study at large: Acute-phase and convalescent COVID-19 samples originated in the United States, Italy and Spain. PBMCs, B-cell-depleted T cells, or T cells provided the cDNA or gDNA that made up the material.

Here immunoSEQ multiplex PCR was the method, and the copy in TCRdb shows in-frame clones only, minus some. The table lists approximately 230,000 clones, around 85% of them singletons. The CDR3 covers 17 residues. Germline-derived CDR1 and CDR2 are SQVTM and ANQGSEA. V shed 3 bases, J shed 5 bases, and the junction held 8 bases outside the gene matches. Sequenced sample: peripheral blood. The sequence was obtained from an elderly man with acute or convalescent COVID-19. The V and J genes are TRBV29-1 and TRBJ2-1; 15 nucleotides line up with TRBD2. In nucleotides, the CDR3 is TGCAGCGTTGACCAATCGGGACTAGCGGGAGGACACAATGAGCAGTTCTTC. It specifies CSVDQSGLAGGHNEQFF.